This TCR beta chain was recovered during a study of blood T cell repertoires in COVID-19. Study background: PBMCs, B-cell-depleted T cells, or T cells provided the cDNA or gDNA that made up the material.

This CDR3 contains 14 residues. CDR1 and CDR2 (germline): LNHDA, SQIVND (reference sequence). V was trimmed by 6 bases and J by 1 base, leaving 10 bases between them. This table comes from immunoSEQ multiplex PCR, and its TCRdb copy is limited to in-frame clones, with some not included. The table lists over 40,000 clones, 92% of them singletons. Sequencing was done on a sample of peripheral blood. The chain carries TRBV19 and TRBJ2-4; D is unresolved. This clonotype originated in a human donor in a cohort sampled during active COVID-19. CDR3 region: CASSEVPAKNIQYF. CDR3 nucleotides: TGTGCCAGTAGCGAGGTTCCGGCCAAAAACATTCAGTACTTC.